This TCR beta chain was recorded in a study of OX40 agonist ivuxolimab in advanced cancers. Study results and limitations: The authors did not determine the antigen specificity of the expanded peripheral T cells.

Method: immunoSEQ multiplex PCR; TCRdb's copy keeps in-frame clones and lacks some. The data contain 60,000 to 90,000 clones, about 80% of them singletons. Details on this clone: The antigen is not known.

This CDR3 is 15 amino acids long. V shed 4 bases and J shed 3 bases, with 15 bases lying between them. The germline CDR1 and CDR2 sequences are SGDLS and YYNGEE. The rearrangement links TRBV9 to TRBJ2-3; maybe TRBD1 (5 bases). The clonotype originates from an adult with an advanced solid tumor such as melanoma, head and neck, liver or kidney cancer. Sequences were derived from CD4+ or CD8+ T cells sorted from blood, sampled in a trial of the OX40 agonist ivuxolimab. CDR3 loop: CASSPVWGPTDTQYF. CDR3 DNA: TGTGCCAGCAGCCCAGTATGGGGCCCTACAGATACGCAGTATTTT.